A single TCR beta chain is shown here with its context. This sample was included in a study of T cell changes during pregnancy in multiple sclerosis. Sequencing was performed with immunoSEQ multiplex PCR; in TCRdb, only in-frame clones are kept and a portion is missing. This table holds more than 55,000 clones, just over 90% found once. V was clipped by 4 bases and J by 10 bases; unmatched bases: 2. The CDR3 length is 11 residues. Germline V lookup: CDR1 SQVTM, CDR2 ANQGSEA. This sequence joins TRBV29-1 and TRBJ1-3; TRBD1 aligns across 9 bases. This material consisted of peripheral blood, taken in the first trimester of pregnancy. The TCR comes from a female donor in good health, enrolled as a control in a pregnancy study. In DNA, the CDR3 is TGCAGCGTTGCCGGACAGGGGACCATATATTTT. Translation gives CSVAGQGTIYF.